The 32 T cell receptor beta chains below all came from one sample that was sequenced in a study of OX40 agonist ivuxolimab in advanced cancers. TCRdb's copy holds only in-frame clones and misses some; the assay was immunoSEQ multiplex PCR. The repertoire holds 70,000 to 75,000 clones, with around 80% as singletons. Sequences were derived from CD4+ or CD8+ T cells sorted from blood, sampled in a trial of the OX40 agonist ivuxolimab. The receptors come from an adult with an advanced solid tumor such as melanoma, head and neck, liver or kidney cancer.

CDR3 in amino acids: CASSEDRGSQPQHF. The CDR3 nucleotides read TGTGCCAGCTCAGAGGACAGGGGAAGTCAGCCCCAGCATTTT. This rearrangement joins TRBV18 to TRBJ1-5; TRBD1 agrees at 9 bases. The CDR3 consists of 14 residues. V gave up 5 bases and J gave up 6 bases; unmatched junction bases: 5. Germline CDR1 KGHSH, CDR2 LQKENI.

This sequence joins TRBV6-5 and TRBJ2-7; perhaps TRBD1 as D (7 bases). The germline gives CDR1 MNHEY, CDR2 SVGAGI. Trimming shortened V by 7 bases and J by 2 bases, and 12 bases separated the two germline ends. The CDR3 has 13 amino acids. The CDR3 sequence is CASTRDSTYEQYF. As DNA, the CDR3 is TGTGCCAGCACGCGGGACAGTACCTACGAGCAGTACTTC.

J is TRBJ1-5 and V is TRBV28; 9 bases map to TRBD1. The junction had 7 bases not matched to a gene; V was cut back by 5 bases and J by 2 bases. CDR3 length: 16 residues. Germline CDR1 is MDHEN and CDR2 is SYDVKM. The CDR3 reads CASSRSTGGGNQPQHF. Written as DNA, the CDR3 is TGTGCCAGCAGTCGTTCGACAGGGGGAGGCAATCAGCCCCAGCATTTT.

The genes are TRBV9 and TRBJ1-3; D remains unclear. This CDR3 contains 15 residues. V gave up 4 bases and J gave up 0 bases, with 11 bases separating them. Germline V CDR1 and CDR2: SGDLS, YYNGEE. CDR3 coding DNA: TGTGCCAGCAGCCCTCCGGCGCGCTCTGGAAACACCATATATTTT. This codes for CASSPPARSGNTIYF.

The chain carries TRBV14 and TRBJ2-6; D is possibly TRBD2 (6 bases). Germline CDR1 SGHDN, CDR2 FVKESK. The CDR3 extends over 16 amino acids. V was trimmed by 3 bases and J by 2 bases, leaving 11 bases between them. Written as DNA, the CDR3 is TGTGCCAGCAGCCAGCGATGGGGGGCTGGGGCCAACGTCCTGACTTTC. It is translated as CASSQRWGAGANVLTF.

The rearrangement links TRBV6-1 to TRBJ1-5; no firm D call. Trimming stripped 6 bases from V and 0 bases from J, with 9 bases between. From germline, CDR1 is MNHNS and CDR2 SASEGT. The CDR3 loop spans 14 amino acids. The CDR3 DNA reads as TGTGCCAGCAGCGTGGACGGTAGCAATCAGCCCCAGCATTTT. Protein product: CASSVDGSNQPQHF.

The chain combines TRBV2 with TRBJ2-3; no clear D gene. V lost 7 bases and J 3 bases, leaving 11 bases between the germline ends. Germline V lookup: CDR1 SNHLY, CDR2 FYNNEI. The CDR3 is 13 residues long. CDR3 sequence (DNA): TGTGCCAGCAAAGTGGGAATTACAGATACGCAGTATTTT. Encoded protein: CASKVGITDTQYF.

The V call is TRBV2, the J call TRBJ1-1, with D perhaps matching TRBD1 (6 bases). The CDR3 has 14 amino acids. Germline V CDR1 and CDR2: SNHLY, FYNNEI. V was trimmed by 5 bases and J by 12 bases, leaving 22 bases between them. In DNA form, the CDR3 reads TGTGCCAGCAGTCGCTCAGGGGTAGAGGGTAGATCTTTCTTT. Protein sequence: CASSRSGVEGRSFF.

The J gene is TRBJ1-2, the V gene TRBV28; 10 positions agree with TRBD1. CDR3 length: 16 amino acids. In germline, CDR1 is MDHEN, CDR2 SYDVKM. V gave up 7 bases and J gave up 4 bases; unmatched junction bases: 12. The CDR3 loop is CASTRQGASLTYGYTF. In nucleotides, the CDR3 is TGTGCCAGCACGAGACAGGGGGCCTCCCTTACCTATGGCTACACCTTC.

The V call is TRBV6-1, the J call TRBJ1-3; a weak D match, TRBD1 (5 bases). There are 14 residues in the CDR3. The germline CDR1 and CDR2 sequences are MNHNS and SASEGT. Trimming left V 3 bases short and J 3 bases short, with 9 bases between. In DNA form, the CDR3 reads TGTGCCAGCAGTGACAGGGTCCGTGGAAACACCATATATTTT. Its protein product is CASSDRVRGNTIYF.

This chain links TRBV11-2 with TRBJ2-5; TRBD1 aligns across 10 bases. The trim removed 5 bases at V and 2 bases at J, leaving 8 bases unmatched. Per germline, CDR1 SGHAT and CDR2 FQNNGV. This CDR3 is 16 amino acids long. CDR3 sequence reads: CASSPRQGARQETQYF. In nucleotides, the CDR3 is TGTGCCAGCAGCCCAAGACAGGGGGCCCGACAAGAGACCCAGTACTTC. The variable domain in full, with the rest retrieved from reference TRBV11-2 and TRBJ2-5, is EAGVAQSPRYKIIEKRQSVAFWCNPISGHATLYWYQQILGQGPKLLIQFQNNGVVDDSQLPKDRFSAERLKGVDSTLKIQPAKLEDSAVYLCASSPRQGARQETQYFGPGTRLLVL.

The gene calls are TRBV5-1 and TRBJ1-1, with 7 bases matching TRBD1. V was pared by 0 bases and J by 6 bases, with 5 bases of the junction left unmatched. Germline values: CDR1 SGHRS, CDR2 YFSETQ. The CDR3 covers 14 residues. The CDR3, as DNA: TGCGCCAGCAGCTTGGACAGGGGAGAAGCTGAAGCTTTCTTT. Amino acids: CASSLDRGEAEAFF.

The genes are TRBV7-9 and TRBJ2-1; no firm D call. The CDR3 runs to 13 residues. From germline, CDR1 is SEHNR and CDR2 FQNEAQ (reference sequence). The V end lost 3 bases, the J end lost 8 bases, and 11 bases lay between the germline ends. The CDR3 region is CASSFWPADEQFF. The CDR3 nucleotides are TGTGCCAGCAGCTTCTGGCCCGCCGATGAGCAGTTCTTC.

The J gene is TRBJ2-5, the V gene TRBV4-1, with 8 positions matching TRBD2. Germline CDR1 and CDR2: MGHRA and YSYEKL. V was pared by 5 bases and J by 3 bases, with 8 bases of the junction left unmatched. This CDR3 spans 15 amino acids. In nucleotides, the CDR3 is TGCGCCAGCAGCTGGGGTGGTAGCGGGGAAGAGACCCAGTACTTC. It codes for CASSWGGSGEETQYF.

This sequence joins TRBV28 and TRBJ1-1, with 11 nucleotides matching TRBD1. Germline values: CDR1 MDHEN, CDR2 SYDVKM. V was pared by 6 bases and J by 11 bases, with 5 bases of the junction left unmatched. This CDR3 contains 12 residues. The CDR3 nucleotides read TGTGCCAGCAGGACCGGGACAGGGGGTGCTTTCTTT. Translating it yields CASRTGTGGAFF.

The CDR3 DNA sequence: TGTGCCAGCGAACGGGGTGGATCACCCCTCCACTTT. This sequence encodes CASERGGSPLHF. The gene calls are TRBV19 and TRBJ1-6; no firm D call. Germline lookup yields CDR1 LNHDA and CDR2 SQIVND (reference sequence). V was trimmed by 9 bases and J by 10 bases, leaving 13 bases between them. This CDR3 spans 12 amino acids.

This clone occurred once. In DNA, the CDR3 is TGTGCCAGCAGCTTCCCGGGACTAGCGGCCCAAGAGACCCAGTACTTC. Translation: CASSFPGLAAQETQYF. The chain carries TRBV7-9 and TRBJ2-5; 11 bases fit TRBD2. Trimming cost V 3 bases and J 1 base; bases outside gene matches: 4. This CDR3 contains 16 residues. Germline lookup yields CDR1 SEHNR and CDR2 FQNEAQ (reference sequence).

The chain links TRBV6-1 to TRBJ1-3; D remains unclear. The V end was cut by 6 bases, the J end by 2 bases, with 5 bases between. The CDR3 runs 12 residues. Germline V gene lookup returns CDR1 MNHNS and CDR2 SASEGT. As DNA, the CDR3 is TGTGCCAGCAGGGGGACTGGAAACACCATATATTTT. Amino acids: CASRGTGNTIYF.

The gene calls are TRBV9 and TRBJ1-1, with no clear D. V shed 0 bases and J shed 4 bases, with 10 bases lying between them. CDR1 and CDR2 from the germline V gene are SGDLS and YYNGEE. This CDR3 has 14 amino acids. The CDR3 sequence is CASSVGGLGTEAFF. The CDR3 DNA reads TGTGCCAGCAGCGTAGGGGGATTGGGCACTGAAGCTTTCTTT.

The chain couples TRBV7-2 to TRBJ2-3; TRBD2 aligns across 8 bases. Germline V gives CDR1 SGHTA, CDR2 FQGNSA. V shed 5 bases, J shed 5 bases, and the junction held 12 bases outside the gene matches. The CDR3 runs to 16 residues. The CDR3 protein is CASSLRGAGEGDTQYF. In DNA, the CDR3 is TGTGCCAGCAGCCTCAGAGGAGCGGGGGAGGGAGATACGCAGTATTTT.

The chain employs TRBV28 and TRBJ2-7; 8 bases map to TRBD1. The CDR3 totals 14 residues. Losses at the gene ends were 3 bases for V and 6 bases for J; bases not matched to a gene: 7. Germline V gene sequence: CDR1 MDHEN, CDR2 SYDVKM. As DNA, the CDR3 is TGTGCCAGCAGTTTTTGGAACAGGGGGAGCGAGCAGTACTTC. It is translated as CASSFWNRGSEQYF. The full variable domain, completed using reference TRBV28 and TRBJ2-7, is DVKVTQSSRYLVKRTGEKVFLECVQDMDHENMFWYRQDPGLGLRLIYFSYDVKMKEKGDIPEGYSVSREKKERFSLILESASTNQTSMYLCASSFWNRGSEQYFGPGTRLTVT.

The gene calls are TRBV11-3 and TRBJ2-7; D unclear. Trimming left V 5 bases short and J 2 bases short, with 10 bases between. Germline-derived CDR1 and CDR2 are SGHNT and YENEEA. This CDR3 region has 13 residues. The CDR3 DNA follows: TGTGCCAGCAGCCGAGCGCCGACCTACGAGCAGTACTTC. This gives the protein CASSRAPTYEQYF.

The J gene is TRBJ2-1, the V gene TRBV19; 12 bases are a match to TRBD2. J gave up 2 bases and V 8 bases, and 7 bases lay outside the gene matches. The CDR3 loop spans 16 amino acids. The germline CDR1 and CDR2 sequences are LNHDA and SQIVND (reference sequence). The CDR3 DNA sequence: TGTGCCAGTTCGACTAGCGGGAGTTTCCCCTACAATGAGCAGTTCTTC. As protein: CASSTSGSFPYNEQFF. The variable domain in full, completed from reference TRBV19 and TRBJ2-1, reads DGGITQSPKYLFRKEGQNVTLSCEQNLNHDAMYWYRQDPGQGLRLIYYSQIVNDFQKGDIAEGYSVSREKKESFPLTVTSAQKNPTAFYLCASSTSGSFPYNEQFFGPGTRLTVL.

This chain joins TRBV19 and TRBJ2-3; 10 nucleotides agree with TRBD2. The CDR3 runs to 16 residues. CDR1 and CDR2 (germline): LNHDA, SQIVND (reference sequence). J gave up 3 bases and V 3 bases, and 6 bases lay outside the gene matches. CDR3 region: CASSMERGGRTDTQYF. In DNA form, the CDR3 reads TGTGCCAGTAGTATGGAGCGGGGGGGCCGGACAGATACGCAGTATTTT.

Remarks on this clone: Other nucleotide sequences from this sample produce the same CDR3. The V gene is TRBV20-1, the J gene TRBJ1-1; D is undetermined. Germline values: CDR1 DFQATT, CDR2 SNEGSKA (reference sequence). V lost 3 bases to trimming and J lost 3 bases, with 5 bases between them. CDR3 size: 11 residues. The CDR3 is CSASQYTEAFF. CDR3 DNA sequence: TGCAGTGCTAGTCAGTACACTGAAGCTTTCTTT.

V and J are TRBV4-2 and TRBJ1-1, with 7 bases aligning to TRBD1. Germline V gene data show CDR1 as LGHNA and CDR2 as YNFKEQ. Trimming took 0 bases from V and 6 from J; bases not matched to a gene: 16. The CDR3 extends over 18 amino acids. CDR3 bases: TGTGCCAGCAGCCAAGATGAAAGAGGAATTACCGGGACAGCTGAAGCTTTCTTT. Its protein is CASSQDERGITGTAEAFF.

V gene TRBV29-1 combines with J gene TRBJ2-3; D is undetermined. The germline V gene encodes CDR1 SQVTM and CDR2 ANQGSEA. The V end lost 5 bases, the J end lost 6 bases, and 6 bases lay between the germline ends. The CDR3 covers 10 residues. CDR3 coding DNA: TGCAGCGTTAGTCAGGATACGCAGTATTTT. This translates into CSVSQDTQYF.

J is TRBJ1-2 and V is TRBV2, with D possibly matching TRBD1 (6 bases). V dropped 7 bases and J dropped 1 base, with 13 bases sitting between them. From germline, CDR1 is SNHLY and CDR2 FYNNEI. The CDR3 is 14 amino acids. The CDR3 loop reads CASKKDSLNYGYTF. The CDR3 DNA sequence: TGTGCCAGCAAAAAGGACAGTCTTAACTATGGCTACACCTTC.

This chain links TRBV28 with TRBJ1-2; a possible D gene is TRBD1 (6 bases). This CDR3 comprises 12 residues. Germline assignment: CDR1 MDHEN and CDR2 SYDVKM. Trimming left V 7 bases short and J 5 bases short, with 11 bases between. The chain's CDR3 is CASNGGLYGYTF. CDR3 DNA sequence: TGTGCCAGCAATGGGGGCCTGTATGGCTACACCTTC.

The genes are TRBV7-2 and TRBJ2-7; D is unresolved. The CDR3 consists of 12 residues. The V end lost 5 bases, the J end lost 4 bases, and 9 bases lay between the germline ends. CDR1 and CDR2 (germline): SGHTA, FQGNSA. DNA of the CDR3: TGTGCCAGCAGCCGAAGCCGATACGAGCAGTACTTC. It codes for CASSRSRYEQYF.

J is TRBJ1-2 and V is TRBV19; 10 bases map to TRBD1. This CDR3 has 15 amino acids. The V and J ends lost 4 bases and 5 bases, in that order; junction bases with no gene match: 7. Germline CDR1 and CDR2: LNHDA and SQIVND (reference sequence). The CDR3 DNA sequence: TGTGCCAGTAGTAAAACACCGGGACAGGGGTATGGCTACACCTTC. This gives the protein CASSKTPGQGYGYTF. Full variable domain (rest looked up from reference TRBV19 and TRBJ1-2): DGGITQSPKYLFRKEGQNVTLSCEQNLNHDAMYWYRQDPGQGLRLIYYSQIVNDFQKGDIAEGYSVSREKKESFPLTVTSAQKNPTAFYLCASSKTPGQGYGYTFGSGTRLTVV.

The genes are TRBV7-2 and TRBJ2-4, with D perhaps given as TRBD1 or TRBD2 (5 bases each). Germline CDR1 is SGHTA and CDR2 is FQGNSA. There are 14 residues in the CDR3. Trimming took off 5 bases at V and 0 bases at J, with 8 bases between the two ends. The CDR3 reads CASSPGTAKNIQYF. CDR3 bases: TGTGCCAGCAGCCCCGGGACAGCCAAAAACATTCAGTACTTC. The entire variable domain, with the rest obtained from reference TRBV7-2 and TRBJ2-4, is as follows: GAGVSQSPSNKVTEKGKDVELRCDPISGHTALYWYRQSLGQGLEFLIYFQGNSAPDKSGLPSDRFSAERTGGSVSTLTIQRTQQEDSAVYLCASSPGTAKNIQYFGAGTRLSVL.